This TCR beta chain is drawn from a study of T-cell reconstitution after alpha-beta-depleted transplantation in children. Findings and limits, study-wide: At day 60, the high TCRbeta diversity found in some patients originated from recipient T cells and thymic progenitors that had survived. At the one-year point after transplant, T-cell counts and TCRbeta diversity were found to come mostly from T cells that had been newly produced. In patients about two months after transplant, alpha-beta T cells reportedly arose from several hundred expanded graft clones.

On this clonotype itself: Its target is not known.

Construction of the TCRbeta library involved unique molecular identifiers. TCRdb itself ran the PCR reads through MiXCR, one entry per CDR3 protein. The table has about 580,000 distinct CDR3 sequences, under 30% seen once; the top ten hold 13% to 15%. Source: PBMCs, mostly from graft donor cells, taken 360 days after TCRalphabeta/CD19-depleted stem cell transplant. The TCR sequence derives from a boy in the first two years of life who had a stem cell transplant for acute myeloid leukemia, so the T cells may come from the graft donor.

The CDR3 loop is CASSLPSDRPRTDTQYF. The CDR3 nucleotides are TGTGCCAGCAGTTTACCCTCCGACAGGCCCCGCACAGATACGCAGTATTTT. V gene TRBV27 combines with J gene TRBJ2-3, with D perhaps TRBD1 (6 bases). Germline CDR1 MNHEY, CDR2 SMNVEV (reference sequence). The CDR3 runs 17 residues. V was clipped by 2 bases and J by 1 base, with 16 bases between them.